This record concerns one TCR beta chain sequence. The antigen it recognizes is unknown. No clone much larger than this one lies a single base away; base qualities are absent. The data belong to a study of blood T cell repertoires in COVID-19 (dated by TCRdb to 2020 to 2022). Study-level background: The collaborator samples originated in the United States, Italy and Spain and spanned the acute and convalescent phases of COVID-19. Sample metadata almost always included a de-identified subject ID, COVID-19 status, age in years and sex. The material from the prospective study consisted of cDNA or gDNA derived from T cells, B-cell-depleted T cells, or PBMCs. The repertoires were released in a freely available public database meant as a resource for research on the immune response to SARS-CoV-2. Where HLA class I and class II types were available, the types were taken from metadata supplied by the sample provider, not from assay-based typing. The samples were drawn from the first 160 participants of the ongoing ImmuneRACE study and from 1,254 subjects provided by 6 global collaborators. Deeply sampled blood TCRbeta repertoires from subjects exposed to, actively infected with, or recovered from COVID-19 were included in the dataset.

Trimmed from V: 4 bases; trimmed from J: 2 bases; junction bases lacking a gene match: 6. Inclusive of the bounding cysteine and phenylalanine, the CDR3 is 16 residues long. Only the CDR3 part of the read is kept: 48 bases, read in frame from the first base. For CDR1 and CDR2, the germline V gene lists MNHEY and SVGAGI. Collaborating institutions collected whole blood in K2EDTA tubes following their own protocols. For TCRbeta analysis, collaborator samples were shipped as frozen whole blood, as isolated PBMCs, or as DNA extracted from either sample type. TCRbeta CDR3 regions were amplified from genomic DNA using the immunoSEQ Assay, a bias-controlled multiplex PCR. For the original study's pipeline: The number of nucleated cells in each sample was estimated by amplification of reference gene primers within the assay. Sequence reads were collapsed and filtered to measure the absolute abundance of every unique TCRbeta CDR3 rearrangement. For each sample, productive Simpson clonality was calculated as the square root of Simpson's diversity index over productive rearrangements. Entries here come from immuneACCESS through TCRdb and include only in-frame sequences with V and J called. Some clones fail to appear in such tables; in the studies checked, an unresolved V gene covers under half of the shortfall, and the cause of the remainder is unknown. V, J and clone size reflect that table, while D and trimming were determined from the DNA. Present in this sample are tens of thousands of clones, around 85% of which were seen just once. The ten largest account for about 15% of the sample.

Findings and caveats that apply to the study as a whole: The amount of clinical and demographic metadata varied by source and participant and was provided uncurated.

Material: peripheral blood. The rearrangement combines TRBV6-5 with TRBJ1-3; TRBD1 fits 9 bases in the junction. This TCR was sampled from a human donor in a cohort sampled during active COVID-19. The CDR3 region: CASSSQHRGPGNTIYF. The sequence in DNA is TGTGCCAGCAGTTCCCAGCACAGGGGGCCTGGAAACACCATATATTTT.